The rows below give T cell receptor beta chains drawn from one sample of a study of PD-1 blockade in classical Hodgkin lymphoma. Generated by immunoSEQ multiplex PCR, the TCRdb table keeps only in-frame clones and is missing some. The data contain just under 40,000 clones, 77% of them seen just once; the ten biggest clones take up around 9.8%. This material consisted of peripheral blood mononuclear cells (PBMCs), taken before the fourth cycle of nivolumab. These receptors were taken from a human donor with classical Hodgkin lymphoma. The CDR3 runs from the conserved cysteine through the conserved F or W. The D gene is left open where the match is weak. The size entry is marked missing in some rows and otherwise reads once, few, many or a size class.

V gene,clone size,J gene,D gene,CDR3 protein,CDR3 DNA
TRBV15,few,TRBJ1-2,TRBD1,CATRSDLRTGINYGYTF,TGTGCCACCAGGTCCGACCTGAGGACAGGGATAAACTATGGCTACACCTTC
TRBV29-1,.,TRBJ2-2,TRBD1,CSVDATGVGELFF,TGCAGCGTTGACGCTACAGGGGTCGGGGAGCTGTTTTTT
TRBV4-2,once,TRBJ1-1,.,CASSQDIGFTEAFF,TGTGCCAGCAGCCAAGATATAGGGTTCACTGAAGCTTTCTTT
TRBV5-1,.,TRBJ2-7,.,CASSRGPGAYEQYF,TGCGCCAGCAGCCGGGGACCGGGAGCCTACGAGCAGTACTTC
TRBV7-9,.,TRBJ1-1,.,CASSFYGRKAFF,TGTGCCAGCAGCTTTTACGGTCGAAAAGCTTTCTTT
TRBV2,few,TRBJ2-7,.,CASSAGLISYEQYF,TGTGCCAGCAGCGCTGGACTTATCTCCTACGAGCAGTACTTC
TRBV23-1,.,TRBJ1-1,.,CASSHNGGTEAFF,TGCGCCAGCAGTCACAATGGAGGTACTGAAGCTTTCTTT
TRBV6-4,few,TRBJ2-1,TRBD2,CASALAGGLNEQFF,TGTGCCAGCGCATTAGCGGGGGGGCTAAATGAGCAGTTCTTC
TRBV27,.,TRBJ1-4,.,CASSFKGLTNEKLFF,TGTGCCAGCAGTTTCAAAGGGCTAACTAATGAAAAACTGTTTTTT
TRBV19,once,TRBJ2-7,.,CASRIREGAYEQYF,TGTGCCAGTAGAATCCGCGAGGGGGCCTACGAGCAGTACTTC
TRBV18,.,TRBJ1-6,.,CASSPSGTRNSPLHF,TGTGCCAGCTCACCGAGCGGGACAAGGAATTCACCCCTCCACTTT
TRBV10-3,few,TRBJ2-3,TRBD2,CAISKAGGPGDTQYF,TGTGCCATCAGTAAAGCGGGGGGGCCGGGAGATACGCAGTATTTT
TRBV18,.,TRBJ2-5,TRBD2,CASSPAGGETQYF,TGTGCCAGCTCACCCGCGGGGGGAGAGACCCAGTACTTC
TRBV5-8,.,TRBJ2-1,TRBD2,CASSLGLAGGKFF,TGTGCCAGCAGCTTGGGACTAGCGGGGGGAAAGTTCTTC
TRBV19,.,TRBJ1-1,TRBD1,CASSMRQGAWTEAFF,TGTGCCAGTAGTATGCGACAGGGGGCTTGGACTGAAGCTTTCTTT
TRBV4-3,few,TRBJ1-2,.,CASSQQRTANYGYTF,TGCGCCAGCAGCCAACAACGGACAGCGAACTATGGCTACACCTTC
TRBV4-2,.,TRBJ2-7,.,CASSQASGGSDEQYF,TGTGCCAGCAGCCAAGCTTCCGGGGGCAGCGACGAGCAGTACTTC
TRBV20-1,.,TRBJ1-1,.,CSAEQGIEAFF,TGCAGTGCGGAACAGGGAATTGAAGCTTTCTTT
TRBV11-2,.,TRBJ2-5,.,CASSSSDSSETQYF,TGTGCCAGCAGCTCATCTGACTCCTCGGAGACCCAGTACTTC
TRBV11-1,.,TRBJ2-7,TRBD1,CASSLHDLDRGLYEQYF,TGTGCCAGCAGCTTGCACGACTTGGACAGGGGGCTCTACGAGCAGTACTTC
TRBV19,.,TRBJ2-5,.,CASSIGGSQETQYF,TGTGCCAGTAGTATCGGTGGTTCCCAAGAGACCCAGTACTTC
TRBV7-2,.,TRBJ2-3,TRBD1,CASNQMGQIWDTQYF,TGTGCCAGCAACCAAATGGGACAGATCTGGGATACGCAGTATTTT
TRBV2,.,TRBJ1-2,TRBD1,CASSGGQNYGYTF,TGTGCCAGCAGTGGGGGACAGAACTATGGCTACACCTTC
TRBV7-2,.,TRBJ2-3,TRBD1,CASPSTGGSTDTQYF,TGTGCCAGCCCCTCTACAGGGGGAAGCACAGATACGCAGTATTTT
TRBV28,once,TRBJ2-3,TRBD2,CASKLAGGPGTDTQYF,TGTGCCAGCAAACTAGCGGGGGGGCCAGGTACAGATACGCAGTATTTT
TRBV5-1,.,TRBJ1-3,.,CASSPALQGSGNTIYF,TGCGCCAGCAGCCCGGCCTTACAGGGTTCGGGAAACACCATATATTTT
TRBV7-9,once,TRBJ2-3,.,CASSLATDTQYF,TGTGCCAGCAGCTTAGCCACAGATACGCAGTATTTT
TRBV28,.,TRBJ2-7,.,CASSLLRDGSYEQYF,TGTGCCAGCAGTTTATTACGGGATGGCTCCTACGAGCAGTACTTC
TRBV2,.,TRBJ1-4,.,CASSAPATNEKLFF,TGTGCCAGCAGTGCCCCCGCAACTAATGAAAAACTGTTTTTT
TRBV5-6,.,TRBJ2-2,TRBD2,CASSSIAGVNTGELFF,TGTGCCAGCAGCTCTATAGCGGGGGTAAACACCGGGGAGCTGTTTTTT
TRBV19,.,TRBJ2-4,.,CASSSGEGAKNIQYF,TGTGCCAGTAGTTCGGGGGAAGGAGCCAAAAACATTCAGTACTTC